This T cell receptor (beta chain) was observed in a study of shared clonotypes between healthy human individuals. Study as a whole: Aged 18 to 49, the donors were a couple of women and a few men.

Germline CDR1 SGHNT, CDR2 YENEEA. Trimming removed 4 bases from V and 4 bases from J; junction bases left unmatched: 5. This CDR3 is 15 amino acids long. TCRdb's table, derived via immunoSEQ multiplex PCR, lists solely in-frame clones and lacks some. The table shows around 2.3 million clones, with approximately 94% occurring only once. CD45RA-negative memory and CD45RA+ naive subsets were split from the CD4+ cells. The sequenced material came from naive CD4+ T cells sorted from blood. Subset reported: CD45RA+ positively selected. This chain joins TRBV11-3 and TRBJ2-1; 9 bases line up with TRBD2. The receptor's source is a man aged 18 to 30 in good health. The CDR3, as DNA: TGTGCCAGCAGCTCGACTAGCGGCCCTTACAATGAGCAGTTCTTC. It translates to CASSSTSGPYNEQFF.